This T cell receptor (beta chain) was documented in a study of human T cells and chemical hapten exposure (dated by TCRdb to the early 2020s). Broadly, across the study: For sensitization, 2% DPC in acetone was applied to a roughly 2 cm by roughly 2 cm area of upper inner arm skin. Throughout the study period of around 25 weeks, patients also received therapeutic DPC doses to the scalp every week. Patch tests used Finn chambers with 0.01% DPC on the upper back, scored after 6 days by International Contact Dermatitis Research Group standards. The patient cohort, mostly female, included alopecia areata with under or over 50% scalp involvement, alopecia totalis and alopecia universalis. Libraries were pooled for sequencing, and variation in per-sample TCR yields was attributed mainly to small differences in library volumes within the pool. This study followed changes in the peripheral blood TCR repertoire in vivo during primary and secondary sensitization of alopecia patients to the hapten diphenylcyclopropenone (DPC). Blood samples were taken from patients before sensitization (week 0) and at 2, 6 and about 24 weeks after DPC sensitization. For TCR sequencing, blood came from 25 to 35 alopecia patients at anywhere from one to four time points (pre-sensitization, 2, 6 and 24 weeks).

This clonotype was seen a few times. It lacks a known antigen. The input lacks base qualities; no much larger clone sits a single base away. The investigation overall reported the following: After repeated subsampling, changes were observed in the strength of the expansion versus patch-test correlation and in the threshold at which the correlation became significant. Patch test score was positively correlated with the number of PT1 expanded TCRs, with significance at thresholds 8, 16 and 32 but not at 4. Expanded TCRs formed significantly more large CDR3 similarity clusters than pre-sensitization or healthy control sets, consistent with antigen-driven responses. The number of TCRs above 1 in 1000 frequency did not change with DPC sensitization; there was no evidence of global repertoire structure alterations. All patients had alopecia, a presumed autoimmune disease, so their immune response might differ from that of healthy individuals.

The sample's time point label, in plain terms: pre-sensitization, week 0. The treatment or condition label here, explained by the study, means: therapeutic diphenylcyclopropenone sensitization with weekly scalp DPC. Blood at each patch-test visit was drawn before the patch test was applied. Patients were considered eligible if aged 18 to 70, diagnosed with alopecia and deemed suitable for DPC therapy, and patients were excluded if pregnant. Total RNA was extracted from unfractionated whole blood collected in Tempus Blood RNA tubes. The CDR3, cysteine through phenylalanine, is 14 amino acids long. Left in the record is the CDR3 DNA by itself, 42 bases read in frame from the first base. CDR1 and CDR2, looked up from the germline V gene, are MGHRA and YSYEKL. Trimming takes 3 bases from V and 4 bases from J, and the germline ends sit 12 bases apart. The library was obtained by RACE. For sequencing, a NextSeq 500 was employed. Library preparation attached unique molecular identifiers to individual cDNA molecules for quantitative, reproducible TCR counting. Each blood RNA sample was used to sequence both TCR alpha and TCR beta chains. The original methods were these. The median number of TCRs per sample was approximately 98,000, ranging from about 23,224 to 750,000. V, J and CDR3 annotation of the TCR reads was carried out using the Decombinator software suite. Every sample was subsampled to the same number of TCRs (28,000) for the PS versus PT1 abundance plots. Expanded TCRs were defined as absent before sensitization and observed at least eight times at the 2-week time point. TCRdb trimmed the raw reads at Q25, called clones with MiXCR and kept productive beta chains. Merged by CDR3 protein, the rows form single entries marked with the most common genes and DNA. TCRdb, not the authors, supplied the V and J calls. A total of 240,000 or so distinct CDR3 sequences appear in this sample, about 9.4% of them only once. The ten top clones hold over 2% of the sample.

The clonotype was recovered from a woman aged 40 to 55 with alopecia areata. Some clones in this sample may be carry-over from other donors' samples. The sequence links TRBV4-1 to TRBJ1-2; the D gene is perhaps TRBD1, on 5 matching bases. Here the sequenced sample was whole blood, taken in connection with sensitization to the hapten diphenylcyclopropenone (DPC). The DNA sequence is as follows: TGCGCCAGCAGCCATGAGGGGCGCGCCTATGGCTACACCTTC. Its protein reads: CASSHEGRAYGYTF.